This TCR beta chain was captured in a study of cytomegalovirus exposure and HLA in healthy donors. The study ran its PCR with 60 Vbeta and 13 Jbeta primers. Measured with immunoSEQ multiplex PCR; TCRdb has only the in-frame clones, and not every one. The sample includes about 120,000 clones, 70% to 80% of them seen just once. Points from the study as a whole: Presence/absence analyses assumed roughly uniform sequencing depth across donors.

Germline V gives CDR1 LNHDA, CDR2 SQIVND (reference sequence). The CDR3 consists of 14 residues. The ends were cut back, 4 bases at V and 5 bases at J, with 15 bases in the middle. As to this clone: Antigen specificity is unknown.

V and J are TRBV19 and TRBJ2-7; weak D call: TRBD1 (6 bases). This receptor was taken from a female donor in good health and CMV-seronegative. The specimen sequenced was PBMCs. DNA for the CDR3: TGTGCCAGTAGTACACGCCGGGACACCGACGAGCAGTACTTC. It encodes CASSTRRDTDEQYF. Filled out from reference TRBV19 and TRBJ2-7, the complete variable domain reads DGGITQSPKYLFRKEGQNVTLSCEQNLNHDAMYWYRQDPGQGLRLIYYSQIVNDFQKGDIAEGYSVSREKKESFPLTVTSAQKNPTAFYLCASSTRRDTDEQYFGPGTRLTVT.